The T cell receptor beta chain described here comes from a study of CD8+ T cells in alopecia areata. The CDR3 has 17 amino acids. In germline, CDR1 is LNHDA, CDR2 SQIVND (reference sequence). Germline trimming cut 4 bases from V and 2 bases from J; bases unmatched to any gene: 13. Extracted RNA was reverse transcribed, and the resulting cDNA served as sequencing template. TCRdb's copy holds only in-frame clones and misses some; the assay was immunoSEQ multiplex PCR. Found here are 150,000 to 200,000 clones, roughly 60% of them singletons; the top ten hold under 2%. This chain uses TRBV19 with TRBJ1-1; 7 bases align to TRBD1. The sequence was collected from a human donor with alopecia areata. The specimen was CD4+ T cells sorted from blood, collected at week 0. DNA for the CDR3: TGTGCCAGTAGTAGGGGAGGGGGCATGGGGCCAAACACTGAAGCTTTCTTT. Translating it yields CASSRGGGMGPNTEAFF.